Shown below are 26 T cell receptor beta chains from a single sample sequenced in a study of tumor and adjacent non-tumor tissue in lung cancer. Three rounds of nested PCR, following a modified ARM-PCR protocol, produced the TCRbeta library. TCRdb reprocessed the multiplex PCR reads with MiXCR, giving one entry per CDR3 protein. The sample lists 90,000 to 110,000 distinct CDR3 sequences, around 57% occurring once. This sample's RNA came from whole unsorted tissue. This non-tumor lung sample came from over 3 cm beyond the tumor edge. The sequencing input was distant non-tumor lung tissue. These receptors originate from a man between 60 and 70 years old with non-small cell lung cancer.

As concerns this clonotype: Being one base from a much bigger clone, this may be a read error. The rearrangement joins TRBV4-2 to TRBJ2-7, with 8 nucleotides matching TRBD2. The junction had 8 bases not matched to a gene; V was cut back by 0 bases and J by 1 base. Germline V gene sequence: CDR1 LGHNA, CDR2 YNFKEQ. The CDR3 contains 17 residues. This CDR3 reads CASSQDLAGRLSYEQYF. In nucleotides, the CDR3 is TGTGCCAGCAGCCAAGATTTAGCGGGAAGATTATCCTACGAGCAGTACTTC.

V is TRBV10-3 and J is TRBJ1-1; D unresolved. CDR3 size: 15 residues. From germline, CDR1 is ENHRY and CDR2 SYGVKD. V dropped 2 bases and J dropped 4 bases, with 14 bases sitting between them. This CDR3 reads CAISEKQPSSTEAFF. CDR3 in DNA: TGTGCCATCAGTGAGAAACAGCCTTCGAGCACTGAAGCTTTCTTT.

The V call is TRBV28, the J call TRBJ2-7, with 11 bases matching TRBD1. The CDR3 contains 17 residues. In germline, CDR1 is MDHEN, CDR2 SYDVKM. Losses at the gene ends were 5 bases for V and 4 bases for J; bases not matched to a gene: 13. The CDR3 DNA is TGTGCCAGCAGTCCGGGGGGCTGGACAGGGGGCGTGTACGAGCAGTACTTC. Protein sequence: CASSPGGWTGGVYEQYF.

V and J are TRBV2 and TRBJ2-7; no firm D call. This CDR3 is 13 amino acids long. In germline, CDR1 is SNHLY, CDR2 FYNNEI. The V end lost 7 bases, the J end lost 13 bases, and 23 bases lay between the germline ends. The CDR3 sequence: CASMFKTGHSEYF. The CDR3 region has the DNA TGTGCCAGCATGTTTAAAACGGGTCACAGTGAATACTTC.

In regard to this clonotype: This CDR3 is missing its conserved last phenylalanine or tryptophan, likely due to a read error. The genes are TRBV20-1 and TRBJ2-7; 11 bases are a match to TRBD2. This CDR3 has 15 amino acids. J gave up 10 bases and V 0 bases, and 11 bases lay outside the gene matches. CDR1 is DFQATT and CDR2 is SNEGSKA in the germline V gene (reference sequence). The CDR3 sequence: CSARDLLAGVYKQYL. The CDR3 region has the DNA TGCAGTGCTAGAGATTTACTAGCGGGAGTCTACAAACAGTACTTA.

Comments on this clonotype: This sequence may be a read error, since a much larger clone differs from it by one base. This sequence joins TRBV11-2 and TRBJ2-1; D ambiguous. The V and J ends lost 0 bases and 9 bases respectively, with 9 bases between them. The germline gives CDR1 SGHAT, CDR2 FQNNGV. There are 13 residues in the CDR3. The CDR3 bases are TGTGCCAGCAGCTTAGATCCATGGGTTGAGCAGTTCTTC. Protein sequence: CASSLDPWVEQFF. Variable domain in full (rest from reference TRBV11-2 and TRBJ2-1): EAGVAQSPRYKIIEKRQSVAFWCNPISGHATLYWYQQILGQGPKLLIQFQNNGVVDDSQLPKDRFSAERLKGVDSTLKIQPAKLEDSAVYLCASSLDPWVEQFFGPGTRLTVL.

On this clonotype itself: An end of the junction does not agree with germline; a read error may underlie this. The V gene is TRBV11-3, the J gene TRBJ2-1; TRBD2 agrees at 7 bases. Germline CDR1 and CDR2: SGHNT and YENEEA. The length of the CDR3 is 15 residues. The CDR3 nucleotides are TGTGTCAGCAGCCCGAGCGGGGCGCTCTACAATGAGCAGGTCTTC. Protein product: CVSSPSGALYNEQVF.

Comments on this clonotype: A read error may explain this, as a much larger clone is one base away. The rearrangement uses TRBV12-3 or TRBV12-4 and TRBJ2-2; maybe TRBD2 (5 bases). CDR3 size: 15 residues. The CDR3 protein is CANSLDFGVPGELFF. The CDR3 DNA is TGTGCCAACAGTTTAGATTTCGGGGTTCCCGGGGAGCTGTTTTTT.

This clonotype was recorded many times. This chain connects TRBV4-3 to TRBJ2-1; 9 positions match TRBD2. This CDR3 spans 17 amino acids. In germline, CDR1 is LGHNA, CDR2 YSLEER. After removal of 0 bases from V and 7 bases from J, the junction contained 10 bases not matched to a gene. CDR3 DNA sequence: TGCGCCAGCAGCCAAGATTGGGCGGGAGGGTATTCTAATGAGCAGTTCTTC. It specifies CASSQDWAGGYSNEQFF.

In the case of this clonotype: The junction departs from germline at one end; a sequencing error may be responsible. CDR3 protein: CVSIPRGDRTNEQFF. The CDR3 region has the DNA TGTGTCAGCATCCCGCGAGGGGACAGGACCAATGAGCAGTTCTTC. The chain joins TRBV11-3 to TRBJ2-1; 8 bases align to TRBD1. Germline V lookup: CDR1 SGHNT, CDR2 YENEEA. This CDR3 region has 15 residues.

The J gene is TRBJ2-1, the V gene TRBV6-5, with 8 bases aligning to TRBD2. The germline V gene has CDR1 MNHEY and CDR2 SVGAGI. V was pared by 4 bases and J by 9 bases, with 11 bases of the junction left unmatched. CDR3 length equals 15 residues. The CDR3 DNA follows: TGTGCCAGCAGTTTGGGACTAGAGGGAACTTTTGAGCAGTTCTTC. Protein product: CASSLGLEGTFEQFF.

Comment on this clonotype: A read error is possible here, since a much larger clone lies one base away. The chain is built from TRBV7-9 and TRBJ1-2, with D possibly being TRBD1 (6 bases). Germline-derived CDR1 and CDR2 are SEHNR and FQNEAQ (reference sequence). This CDR3 is built from 17 residues. Trimming cost V 4 bases and J 2 bases, with 20 bases left between them. CDR3 sequence reads: CASSSDTETGFNYGYTF. Here the CDR3 DNA reads TGTGCCAGCAGCTCGGACACCGAGACAGGTTTCAACTATGGCTACACCTTC.

This clonotype was seen only once. A clone one base away is much larger, so this may be a read error. The chain carries TRBV2 and TRBJ1-5, with 9 bases matching TRBD1. The CDR3 runs 16 residues. From germline, CDR1 is SNHLY and CDR2 FYNNEI. The CDR3 is CVSSKLQGAYGQPQHF. The CDR3 DNA reads TGTGTCAGCAGCAAGCTACAGGGGGCGTACGGTCAGCCCCAGCATTTT.

The V and J genes are TRBV11-2 and TRBJ2-5; a possible D gene is TRBD2 (6 bases). The V and J ends lost 8 bases and 4 bases respectively, with 17 bases between them. Germline V gene lookup returns CDR1 SGHAT and CDR2 FQNNGV. This CDR3 has 14 residues. CDR3 region: CASGGTNLRETQYF. CDR3 bases: TGTGCCAGCGGCGGGACCAACCTGCGAGAGACCCAGTACTTC.

The V call is TRBV28, the J call TRBJ2-7, with 14 bases that match TRBD2. V was pared by 5 bases and J by 8 bases, with 17 bases of the junction left unmatched. Germline V gene lookup returns CDR1 MDHEN and CDR2 SYDVKM. The CDR3 is made up of 18 amino acids. The CDR3 DNA reads as TGTGCCAGCAGTCCCGCTGGACTAGCGGGAGGCCCAGGGTTAAAGCAGTACTTC. It is translated as CASSPAGLAGGPGLKQYF. Drawing the rest from reference TRBV28 and TRBJ2-7, the complete variable domain is DVKVTQSSRYLVKRTGEKVFLECVQDMDHENMFWYRQDPGLGLRLIYFSYDVKMKEKGDIPEGYSVSREKKERFSLILESASTNQTSMYLCASSPAGLAGGPGLKQYFGPGTRLTVT.

This clonotype has a handful of counts. The chain links TRBV20-1 to TRBJ2-1, with unresolved D. The CDR3 consists of 14 residues. Germline V CDR1 and CDR2: DFQATT, SNEGSKA (reference sequence). The V and J ends lost 0 bases and 0 bases respectively, with 6 bases between them. The DNA for the CDR3 is TGCAGTGCTAGAGATAGGATCTCCTACAATGAGCAGTTCTTC. Encoded protein: CSARDRISYNEQFF.

Points on this clonotype: A much larger clone differs from this one at a single base, so this may be a read error. This rearrangement joins TRBV7-8 to TRBJ2-7; D may be TRBD2 (6 bases). Germline assignment: CDR1 SGHVS and CDR2 FQNEAQ. V was trimmed by 1 base and J by 3 bases, leaving 13 bases between them. The CDR3 contains 15 residues. CDR3 loop: CASSLVTRGNYEQYF. In DNA, the CDR3 is TGTGCCAGCAGCTTAGTGACTAGAGGGAACTACGAGCAGTACTTC. The variable domain in full, completed from reference TRBV7-8 and TRBJ2-7, reads GAGVSQSPRYKVAKRGQDVALRCDPISGHVSLFWYQQALGQGPEFLTYFQNEAQLDKSGLPSDRFFAERPEGSVSTLKIQRTQQEDSAVYLCASSLVTRGNYEQYFGPGTRLTVT.

The table lists this clonotype with many counts. V gene TRBV12-3 or TRBV12-4 combines with J gene TRBJ1-6, with 10 bases identical to TRBD1. This CDR3 region has 18 residues. The ends lost 6 bases at V and 6 bases at J; junction bases unmatched: 14. CDR3 coding DNA: TGTGCCAGCAGCTTCCGTTATAAGGGACAGGGGTTTAATTCACCCCTCCACTTT. Translated, it gives CASSFRYKGQGFNSPLHF.

The chain combines TRBV11-2 with TRBJ2-3; the match to TRBD2 covers 9 bases. The CDR3 runs to 17 residues. In germline, CDR1 is SGHAT, CDR2 FQNNGV. Trimming cost V 1 base and J 4 bases; bases outside gene matches: 9. The CDR3 spells CASSLASSGRVPDTQYF. Here the CDR3 DNA reads TGTGCCAGCAGCTTAGCGAGTAGCGGGAGAGTACCAGATACGCAGTATTTT. The full variable domain, with the rest looked up from reference TRBV11-2 and TRBJ2-3, is EAGVAQSPRYKIIEKRQSVAFWCNPISGHATLYWYQQILGQGPKLLIQFQNNGVVDDSQLPKDRFSAERLKGVDSTLKIQPAKLEDSAVYLCASSLASSGRVPDTQYFGPGTRLTVL.

A remark on this clonotype: The CDR3 end shows no conserved phenylalanine or tryptophan, and so a read error is likely. The chain is built from TRBV12-5 and TRBJ2-6; a possible D gene is TRBD1 (5 bases). The CDR3 covers 16 residues. Germline CDR1 is LGHNT and CDR2 is FRNRAP. The CDR3 nucleotides are TGTGCTAGCGGTTTGGTTACAGGCTCTGGGGCCAACGTCCTGACTTAC. Translated: CASGLVTGSGANVLTY.

With respect to this clonotype: The conserved phenylalanine or tryptophan normally closing the CDR3 is absent here, so this likely arose from a read error. This rearrangement joins TRBV4-3 to TRBJ2-1, with TRBD2 matching 12 bases. Looked up from germline, CDR1 is LGHNA and CDR2 is YSLEER. The CDR3 extends over 18 amino acids. Losses at the gene ends were 0 bases for V and 7 bases for J; bases not matched to a gene: 10. CDR3 sequence: CASSQEGQGLAGKNEQFS. The CDR3 DNA follows: TGCGCCAGCAGCCAAGAAGGGCAAGGACTAGCGGGGAAAAATGAGCAGTTCTCA.

This clonotype came up once. A read error may be the cause here, since a much bigger clone is one base away. This rearrangement joins TRBV11-2 to TRBJ1-1; no definite D call. Germline values: CDR1 SGHAT, CDR2 FQNNGV. The CDR3 totals 13 residues. The chain's CDR3 is CANSSPQDTEAFF. The DNA for the CDR3 is TGTGCCAACAGCTCACCCCAGGATACTGAAGCTTTCTTT.

This chain connects TRBV6-2 or TRBV6-3 to TRBJ2-1; 15 nucleotides line up with TRBD2. The CDR3 spans 14 residues. The germline V gene encodes CDR1 MNHEY and CDR2 SVGEGT. Written as DNA, the CDR3 is TGTGTCAACAGCCTGGGACTAGCGGGAGGTGAGCAGTTCTTC. Its translation is CVNSLGLAGGEQFF.

The V call is TRBV24-1, the J call TRBJ2-6; D is unclear. This CDR3 has 16 residues. Trimming removed 7 bases from V and 1 base from J, with 13 bases in between. In germline, CDR1 is KGHDR, CDR2 SFDVKD. The CDR3 DNA is TGTGCCACCAGACCCGTGATTGGGTCTGGGGCCAACGTCCTGACTTTC. Amino acids: CATRPVIGSGANVLTF.

Concerning this clonotype itself: A much larger clone lies a single base off, so this may be a read error. The CDR3 DNA follows: TGTGCCAGCAGCCAGGGGCGGGATCAGACCCAGCATTTT. It translates to CASSQGRDQTQHF. The chain is built from TRBV12-3 or TRBV12-4 and TRBJ1-5; D perhaps matches TRBD1 (6 bases). The CDR3 contains 13 residues.

On this clonotype: A junction end diverges from the germline sequence, so it may reflect a read error. The gene calls are TRBV11-3 and TRBJ2-3, with TRBD2 as a possible D gene (5 bases). The CDR3 consists of 14 residues. Germline V CDR1 and CDR2: SGHNT, YENEEA. Here the CDR3 DNA reads TGTGCCAGCAGCTTAGTCGACTACTCAGATACACAGTATTTT. Its protein is CASSLVDYSDTQYF.